The clone carrying this T cell receptor beta chain was recorded many times. Its antigen is still unknown. TCRdb reprocessed the reads with MiXCR, giving one entry per CDR3 protein. The sample records 400,000 to 550,000 distinct CDR3 sequences, approximately 10% being singletons. The data are from a study of T cell repertoires in cytomegalovirus infection. Looking at the study overall: The public TCR beta signatures pointed to both CMV infection and matching HLA type.

The study's findings and limits: CMV-specific TCR beta clonotypes restricted by HLA-C dominated the ex vivo response. Carriers of CMV plus the relevant HLA were identified by cumulative public TCR beta family frequency.

V lost 10 bases and J 0 bases, leaving 11 bases between the germline ends. CDR3 length: 13 residues. CDR1 is ENHRY, CDR2 SYGVKD, per germline. This chain connects TRBV10-3 to TRBJ2-3; TRBD2 is a possible D gene (6 bases). The sequenced sample was PBMCs. The source of this sequence is a human donor in good health (CMV status not recorded). Some clones in this sample may be carry-over from other donors' samples. The CDR3 DNA reads as TGTGCCACGGAGGGACTTAGCACAGATACGCAGTATTTT. Protein product: CATEGLSTDTQYF.